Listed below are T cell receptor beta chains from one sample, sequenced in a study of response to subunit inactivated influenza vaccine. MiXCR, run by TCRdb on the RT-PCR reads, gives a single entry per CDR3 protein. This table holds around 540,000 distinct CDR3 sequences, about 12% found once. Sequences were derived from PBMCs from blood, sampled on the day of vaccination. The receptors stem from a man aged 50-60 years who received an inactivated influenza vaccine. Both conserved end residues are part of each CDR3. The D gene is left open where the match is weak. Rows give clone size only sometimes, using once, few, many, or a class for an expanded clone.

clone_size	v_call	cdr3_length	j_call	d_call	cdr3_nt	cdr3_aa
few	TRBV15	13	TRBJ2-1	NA	TGTGCCACCAGCAGAGATTTTCGAGATGAGCAGTTCTTC	CATSRDFRDEQFF
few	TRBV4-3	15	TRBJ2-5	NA	TGCGCCAGCAGCCAAGATGTAGGCAGTCAAGAGACCCAGTACTTC	CASSQDVGSQETQYF
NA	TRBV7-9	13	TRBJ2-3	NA	TGTGCCAGCCAACAGGGGGGGCCAGATACGCAGTATTTT	CASQQGGPDTQYF
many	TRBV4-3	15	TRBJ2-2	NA	TGCGCCAGCACCCTAGAAGGGAGAGGCACCGGGGAGCTGTTTTTT	CASTLEGRGTGELFF
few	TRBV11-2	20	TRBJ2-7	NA	TGTGCCAGCAGAACCATATTCACTCCTCAAGGGCAGCCAAACTCCTACGAGCAGTACTTC	CASRTIFTPQGQPNSYEQYF
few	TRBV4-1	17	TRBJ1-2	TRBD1	TGCGCCAGCAGCCGTCAAGAGTGGACAGGGGGTTCCGGTGGCTACACCTTC	CASSRQEWTGGSGGYTF
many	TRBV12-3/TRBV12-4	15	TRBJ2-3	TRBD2	TGTGCCAGCAGTTTTCTGGGACTAAGCACAGATACGCAGTATTTT	CASSFLGLSTDTQYF
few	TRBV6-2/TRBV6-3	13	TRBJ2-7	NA	TGTGCCAGCAGTTATGGTTCCAGGAACGAGCAGTACTTC	CASSYGSRNEQYF
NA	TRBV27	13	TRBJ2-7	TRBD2	TGTGCCAGCGGCCGCGGGGGCTCCTACGAGCAGTACTTC	CASGRGGSYEQYF
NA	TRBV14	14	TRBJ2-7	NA	TGTGCCAGCAGCCAAGACCCCAAATCCTACGAGCAGTACTTC	CASSQDPKSYEQYF
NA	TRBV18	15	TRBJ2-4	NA	TGTGCCAGCTCACCTACGCCGGGACAACAAAACATTCAGTACTTC	CASSPTPGQQNIQYF
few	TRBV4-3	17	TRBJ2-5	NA	TGCGCCAGCAGCACCAGATGGGGGCCAGGGACCCAAGAGACCCAGTACTTC	CASSTRWGPGTQETQYF
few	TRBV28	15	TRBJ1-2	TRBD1	TGTGCCAGCAGCTCCGGGACAGGGATGCTCTATGGCTACACCTTC	CASSSGTGMLYGYTF
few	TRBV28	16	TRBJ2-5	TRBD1	TGTGCCAGCAGTGCCGAGACAGGGTGGGCGGAAGAGACCCAGTACTTC	CASSAETGWAEETQYF
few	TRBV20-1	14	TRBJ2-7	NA	TGCAGTGCTAGACCTGCCGGGAGTCCCTACGAGCAGTACTTC	CSARPAGSPYEQYF
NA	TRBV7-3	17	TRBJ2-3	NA	TGTGCCAGCAGCTTAACATGGCCGGGCTCTCGGGTTGATACGCAGTATTTT	CASSLTWPGSRVDTQYF